Described below is a single T cell receptor (beta chain) sequence and its context. The authors' processing: For nucleated cells, counts were estimated from reference gene primer amplification. Using immunoSEQ multiplex PCR, the repertoire was profiled, and TCRdb retains in-frame clones only, with some absent. The DNA gave D and trimming, while V, J and clone size come from that table. The sample carries around 180,000 clones, about 85% recorded once. This entry belongs to a study of blood T cell repertoires in COVID-19. Study overall: Italy, Spain and the United States were the sources of the convalescent and acute COVID-19 samples. PBMCs, B-cell-depleted T cells, or T cells were the source of the cDNA or gDNA that made up the material.

J lost 4 bases, V lost 2 bases, and 3 bases had no gene match. The CDR3 sequence is 15 residues long. CDR1 is SGDLS and CDR2 is YYNGEE in the germline V gene. This rearrangement joins TRBV9 to TRBJ1-4, with 9 bases lining up with TRBD1. Sequencing input: peripheral blood. The origin of this receptor is a man older than 75 with COVID-19, enrolled during active disease. The CDR3 nucleotides are TGTGCCAGCAGCGTGGGACAGGGCCATAATGAAAAACTGTTTTTT. As protein: CASSVGQGHNEKLFF.